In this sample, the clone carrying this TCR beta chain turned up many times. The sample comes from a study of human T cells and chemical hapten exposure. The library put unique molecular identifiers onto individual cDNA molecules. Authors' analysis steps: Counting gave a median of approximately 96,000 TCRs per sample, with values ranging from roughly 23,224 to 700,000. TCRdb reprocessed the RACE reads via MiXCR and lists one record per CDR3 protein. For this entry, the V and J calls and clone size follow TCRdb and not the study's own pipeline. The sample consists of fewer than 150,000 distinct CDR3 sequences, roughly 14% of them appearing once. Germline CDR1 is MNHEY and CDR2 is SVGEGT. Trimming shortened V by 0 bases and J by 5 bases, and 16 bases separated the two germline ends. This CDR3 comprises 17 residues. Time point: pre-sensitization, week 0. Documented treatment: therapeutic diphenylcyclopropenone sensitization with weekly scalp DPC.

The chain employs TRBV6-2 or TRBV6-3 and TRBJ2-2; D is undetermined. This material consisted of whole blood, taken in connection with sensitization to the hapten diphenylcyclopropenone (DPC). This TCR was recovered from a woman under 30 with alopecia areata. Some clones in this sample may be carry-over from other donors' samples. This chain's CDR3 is CASSYSRVGLKTGELFF. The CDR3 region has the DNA TGTGCCAGCAGTTACTCGAGAGTGGGGTTGAAAACCGGGGAGCTGTTTTTT.